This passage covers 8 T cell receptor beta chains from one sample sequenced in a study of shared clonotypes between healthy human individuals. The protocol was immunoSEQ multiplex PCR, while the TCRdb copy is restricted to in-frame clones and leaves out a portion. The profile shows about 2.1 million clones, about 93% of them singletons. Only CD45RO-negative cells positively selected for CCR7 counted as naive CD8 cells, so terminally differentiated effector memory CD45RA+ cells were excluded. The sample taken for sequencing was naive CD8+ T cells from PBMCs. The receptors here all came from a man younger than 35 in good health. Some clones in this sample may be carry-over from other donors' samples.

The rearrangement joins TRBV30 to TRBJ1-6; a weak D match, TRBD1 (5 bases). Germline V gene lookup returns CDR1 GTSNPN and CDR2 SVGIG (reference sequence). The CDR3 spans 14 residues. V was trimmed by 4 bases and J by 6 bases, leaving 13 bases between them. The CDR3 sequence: CAWNPGAGNSPLHF. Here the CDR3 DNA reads TGTGCCTGGAACCCCGGGGCGGGTAATTCACCCCTCCACTTT. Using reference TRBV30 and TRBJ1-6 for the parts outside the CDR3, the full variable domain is SQTIHQWPATLVQPVGSPLSLECTVEGTSNPNLYWYRQAAGRGLQLLFYSVGIGQISSEVPQNLSASRPQDRQFILSSKKLLLSDSGFYLCAWNPGAGNSPLHFGNGTRLTVT.

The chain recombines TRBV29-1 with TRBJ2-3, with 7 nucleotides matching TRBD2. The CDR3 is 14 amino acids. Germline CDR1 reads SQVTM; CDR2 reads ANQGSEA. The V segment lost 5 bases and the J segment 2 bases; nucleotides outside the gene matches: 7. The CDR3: CSVLSGYLTDTQYF. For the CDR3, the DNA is TGCAGCGTTCTTAGCGGGTACCTCACAGATACGCAGTATTTT.

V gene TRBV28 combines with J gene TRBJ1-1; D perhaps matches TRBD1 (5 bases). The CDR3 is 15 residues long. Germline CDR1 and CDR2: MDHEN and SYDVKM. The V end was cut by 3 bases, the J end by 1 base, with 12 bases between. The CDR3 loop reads CASSLGGEGNTEAFF. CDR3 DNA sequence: TGTGCCAGCAGTTTGGGGGGGGAAGGGAACACTGAAGCTTTCTTT.

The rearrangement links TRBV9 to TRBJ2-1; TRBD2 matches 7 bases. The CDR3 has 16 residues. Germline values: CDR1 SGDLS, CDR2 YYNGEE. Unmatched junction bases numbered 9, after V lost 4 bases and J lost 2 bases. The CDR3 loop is CASSPSGLKTYNEQFF. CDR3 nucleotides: TGTGCCAGCAGCCCATCGGGACTAAAAACCTACAATGAGCAGTTCTTC.

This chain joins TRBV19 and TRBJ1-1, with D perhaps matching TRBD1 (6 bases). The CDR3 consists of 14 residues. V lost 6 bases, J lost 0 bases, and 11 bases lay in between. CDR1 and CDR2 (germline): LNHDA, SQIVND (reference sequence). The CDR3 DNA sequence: TGTGCCAGTAGGAACAGGGCGATGAACACTGAAGCTTTCTTT. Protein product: CASRNRAMNTEAFF.

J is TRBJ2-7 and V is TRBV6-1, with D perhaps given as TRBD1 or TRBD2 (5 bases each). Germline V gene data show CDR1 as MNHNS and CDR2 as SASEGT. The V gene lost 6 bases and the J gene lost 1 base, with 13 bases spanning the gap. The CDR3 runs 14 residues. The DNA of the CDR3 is TGTGCCAGCAGGGCCGGGACGCCTTCCTACGAGCAGTACTTC. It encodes CASRAGTPSYEQYF.

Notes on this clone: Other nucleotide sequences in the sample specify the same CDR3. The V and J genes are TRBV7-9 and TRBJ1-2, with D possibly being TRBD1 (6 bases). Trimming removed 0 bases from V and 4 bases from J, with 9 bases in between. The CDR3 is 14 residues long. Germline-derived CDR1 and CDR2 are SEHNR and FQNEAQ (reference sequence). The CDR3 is CASSLADRSYGYTF. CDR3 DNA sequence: TGTGCCAGCAGCTTAGCCGACAGGAGCTATGGCTACACCTTC.

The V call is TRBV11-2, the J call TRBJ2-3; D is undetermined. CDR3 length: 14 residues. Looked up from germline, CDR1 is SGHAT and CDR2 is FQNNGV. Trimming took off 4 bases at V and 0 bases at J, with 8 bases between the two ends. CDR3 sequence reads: CASSSGPSTDTQYF. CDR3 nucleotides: TGTGCCAGCAGCTCGGGTCCTAGCACAGATACGCAGTATTTT.